Shown below are 21 T cell receptor beta chains from a single sample sequenced in a study of vaccination and CD4 T cells after COVID-19. This sample's treatment: roughly 11-day PBMC culture with coronavirus spike peptide pools or control peptides (ViraFEST assay). Their cognate antigens are unknown. The Oncomine TCR Beta short-read assay was what sequenced the DNA obtained from cultured CD4+ T cells. TCRdb reprocessed the PCR reads via MiXCR and lists one record per CDR3 protein. The profile shows 15,000 to 20,000 distinct CDR3 sequences, approximately 45% of them singletons. The source material was CD4+ T cells from blood, cultured in vitro, sampled before SARS-CoV-2 vaccination. These receptors were collected from a human donor who had recovered from COVID-19.

This clonotype has just a few counts. The chain recombines TRBV20-1 with TRBJ2-2; 8 bases fit TRBD2. The CDR3 runs to 15 residues. Germline trimming cut 4 bases from V and 0 bases from J; bases unmatched to any gene: 4. From germline, CDR1 is DFQATT and CDR2 SNEGSKA (reference sequence). CDR3 nucleotide sequence: TGCAGTGCTACCCGGGGGGGCGCGAACACCGGGGAGCTGTTTTTT. Residues: CSATRGGANTGELFF.

The sample holds a few counts of this clonotype. The chain recombines TRBV5-4 with TRBJ1-2; tentative D call: TRBD1 (6 bases). The V and J ends lost 3 bases and 6 bases respectively, with 21 bases between them. The germline V gene encodes CDR1 SGHNT and CDR2 YYREEE (reference sequence). The CDR3 is 16 residues long. CDR3 coding DNA: TGTGCCAGCAGCTCCGCGGACAGCGCCCAAAGGGATGGCTACACCTTC. This codes for CASSSADSAQRDGYTF.

This chain uses TRBV7-9 with TRBJ2-3, with 11 positions matching TRBD2. The CDR3 consists of 16 residues. The germline CDR1 and CDR2 sequences are SEHNR and FQNEAQ (reference sequence). Trimming removed 6 bases from V and 2 bases from J; junction bases left unmatched: 7. CDR3 in DNA: TGTGCCAGCAGGTCCGGGACTAGCGGACCCACAGATACGCAGTATTTT. This translates into CASRSGTSGPTDTQYF.

The chain links TRBV15 to TRBJ1-2; 9 bases match TRBD1. Germline V gives CDR1 LNHNV, CDR2 YYDKDF (reference sequence). The V segment lost 1 base and the J segment 4 bases; nucleotides outside the gene matches: 4. CDR3 length: 15 residues. CDR3 loop: CATSRGTGEIYGYTF. In DNA, the CDR3 is TGTGCCACCAGCAGAGGGACAGGGGAAATCTATGGCTACACCTTC.

This clonotype has a single count. DNA of the CDR3: TGTGCCAGCAGCTTAGAAACTAGCGGGAGCTCCTACAATGAGCAGTTCTTC. Translated, it gives CASSLETSGSSYNEQFF. This chain connects TRBV7-7 to TRBJ2-1; the match to TRBD2 covers 11 bases. Germline assignment: CDR1 SSHAT and CDR2 FNYEAQ (reference sequence). The CDR3 consists of 17 residues. Germline trimming cut 1 base from V and 0 bases from J; bases unmatched to any gene: 2.

The chain recombines TRBV6-2 or TRBV6-3 with TRBJ1-3; D possibly corresponds to TRBD1 (5 bases). Germline V gene sequence: CDR1 MNHEY, CDR2 SVGEGT. CDR3 length: 16 residues. Trimming stripped 2 bases from V and 0 bases from J, with 11 bases between. Written as DNA, the CDR3 is TGTGCCAGCAGTTACGGGGGATCCTACTCTGGAAACACCATATATTTT. Translating it yields CASSYGGSYSGNTIYF.

The chain joins TRBV7-2 to TRBJ2-7, with D tentatively TRBD2 (6 bases). The CDR3 is 14 amino acids. Germline loops: CDR1 SGHTA, CDR2 FQGNSA. Trimming took off 0 bases at V and 5 bases at J, with 11 bases between the two ends. CDR3 nucleotide sequence: TGTGCCAGCAGCTTAGCCGGGACTTCTAACGAGCAGTACTTC. The encoded protein is CASSLAGTSNEQYF.

The V and J genes are TRBV20-1 and TRBJ2-1; 14 positions agree with TRBD2. V was clipped by 6 bases and J by 5 bases; unmatched bases: 15. CDR1 and CDR2 from the germline V gene are DFQATT and SNEGSKA (reference sequence). CDR3 size: 18 residues. The CDR3 nucleotides read TGCAGTGCGCTGAGACCGGGACTAGCGGGAGCACTAAACAATGAGCAGTTCTTC. Translated, it gives CSALRPGLAGALNNEQFF.

The J gene is TRBJ2-5, the V gene TRBV19; the D gene could be TRBD1 or TRBD2 (5 bases each). Germline V gene sequence: CDR1 LNHDA, CDR2 SQIVND (reference sequence). V gave up 6 bases and J gave up 5 bases, with 13 bases separating them. The CDR3 length is 13 residues. The CDR3 spells CASRGRGRETQYF. The CDR3 nucleotides read TGTGCCAGTAGGGGACGGGGACGCGAGACCCAGTACTTC.

This clonotype was counted a single time. The chain carries TRBV5-1 and TRBJ1-6; no firm D call. The V gene's germline CDR1 is SGHRS and CDR2 YFSETQ. V was cut by 1 base and J by 6 bases, with 11 bases left in between. The CDR3 consists of 15 residues. The CDR3 DNA is TGCGCCAGCAGCTTGCGTGAAACAAGTAATTCACCCCTCCACTTT. It encodes CASSLRETSNSPLHF.

The CDR3 protein is CASSLAGNTIYF. The CDR3 region has the DNA TGTGCCAGCAGCTTAGCTGGAAACACCATATATTTT. The V and J genes are TRBV7-9 and TRBJ1-3; D call uncertain. Trimming took off 0 bases at V and 3 bases at J, with 0 bases between the two ends. There are 12 residues in the CDR3. CDR1 and CDR2 (germline): SEHNR, FQNEAQ (reference sequence).

V gene TRBV5-1 combines with J gene TRBJ1-4; 8 bases map to TRBD1. V was clipped by 4 bases and J by 4 bases; unmatched bases: 6. This CDR3 comprises 15 residues. Germline CDR1 is SGHRS and CDR2 is YFSETQ. The CDR3 DNA sequence: TGCGCCAGCAGCCCCCGACAGGGGCTTAATGAAAAACTGTTTTTT. Its translation: CASSPRQGLNEKLFF.

The chain joins TRBV20-1 to TRBJ2-7; 7 bases agree with TRBD1. The germline V gene encodes CDR1 DFQATT and CDR2 SNEGSKA (reference sequence). Germline trimming cut 6 bases from V and 3 bases from J; bases unmatched to any gene: 11. This CDR3 is 14 amino acids long. Here the CDR3 reads CSAQSQTGLYEQYF. In nucleotides, the CDR3 is TGCAGTGCCCAAAGCCAGACAGGGCTCTACGAGCAGTACTTC.

This clonotype was counted only a few times. The chain joins TRBV7-2 to TRBJ2-3, with 13 bases identical to TRBD2. Germline-derived CDR1 and CDR2 are SGHTA and FQGNSA. With V trimmed by 1 base and J by 2 bases, 6 bases remained unmatched. The CDR3 consists of 18 residues. In DNA form, the CDR3 reads TGTGCCAGCAGCTTAGACCCGACTAGCGGGGGGAACACAGATACGCAGTATTTT. This encodes CASSLDPTSGGNTDTQYF.

This clonotype was seen only a few times. This sequence joins TRBV2 and TRBJ2-2; D might be TRBD1 (6 bases). Germline values: CDR1 SNHLY, CDR2 FYNNEI. There are 14 residues in the CDR3. V was cut by 7 bases and J by 5 bases, with 14 bases left in between. CDR3 coding DNA: TGTGCCAGCACCGGACAGATTGATACCGGGGAGCTGTTTTTT. Its translation is CASTGQIDTGELFF.

The chain employs TRBV7-2 and TRBJ2-3; D remains ambiguous. Trimming removed 1 base at V and 5 bases at J, with 4 bases between. CDR3 length: 12 residues. Germline CDR1 and CDR2: SGHTA and FQGNSA. Here the CDR3 reads CASSLGRDTQYF. The CDR3 coding sequence is TGTGCCAGCAGCTTAGGGAGAGATACGCAGTATTTT.

The rearrangement joins TRBV11-2 to TRBJ1-1; D gene ambiguous. The V gene's germline CDR1 is SGHAT and CDR2 FQNNGV. The CDR3 spans 12 residues. V was pared by 2 bases and J by 12 bases, with 13 bases between. CDR3 sequence reads: CASSLSGGETFF. In nucleotides, the CDR3 is TGTGCCAGCAGCTTATCGGGCGGTGAGACTTTCTTT.

This clonotype has only a few counts. J is TRBJ2-6 and V is TRBV6-5; TRBD1 agrees at 8 bases. CDR1 is MNHEY, CDR2 SVGAGI, per germline. The CDR3 is made up of 19 amino acids. Trimming at V came to 0 bases and at J to 3 bases, leaving 10 bases not matched to a gene. CDR3 region: CASSYSLTGAGLGANVLTF. The CDR3 nucleotides are TGTGCCAGCAGTTACTCCCTGACAGGGGCGGGTCTTGGGGCCAACGTCCTGACTTTC.

This clonotype was observed a few times. This chain uses TRBV20-1 with TRBJ1-5; 7 positions match TRBD1. There are 15 residues in the CDR3. From germline, CDR1 is DFQATT and CDR2 SNEGSKA (reference sequence). J gave up 5 bases and V 4 bases, and 11 bases lay outside the gene matches. The CDR3 region is CSANPLDRSDQPQHF. The CDR3 nucleotides read TGCAGTGCTAATCCCTTGGACAGGTCGGATCAGCCCCAGCATTTT.

In its sample, this clonotype was seen a few times. The chain couples TRBV14 to TRBJ1-6, with 7 bases identical to TRBD1. J was trimmed by 9 bases and V by 0 bases; bases with no gene match: 2. CDR3 size: 14 residues. CDR1 SGHDN and CDR2 FVKESK come from the germline V gene. Here the CDR3 reads CASSQDRGLSPLHF. CDR3 DNA sequence: TGTGCCAGCAGCCAAGATAGGGGGCTTTCACCCCTCCACTTT.

This chain links TRBV30 with TRBJ1-2; TRBD1 might be the D (6 bases). This CDR3 contains 12 residues. Trimming cost V 6 bases and J 3 bases, with 11 bases left between them. The V gene's germline CDR1 is GTSNPN and CDR2 SVGIG (reference sequence). CDR3 DNA sequence: TGTGCCTGTACACAGGGATACTATGGCTACACCTTC. This translates into CACTQGYYGYTF. Looking up the rest from reference TRBV30 and TRBJ1-2 gives the full variable domain: SQTIHQWPATLVQPVGSPLSLECTVEGTSNPNLYWYRQAAGRGLQLLFYSVGIGQISSEVPQNLSASRPQDRQFILSSKKLLLSDSGFYLCACTQGYYGYTFGSGTRLTVV.